This T cell receptor beta chain was found in a study of technical replicates of blood from a few donors. Repertoires were generated with immunoSEQ multiplex PCR, while TCRdb's copy carries only in-frame clones and drops some. The sample includes 65,000 to 90,000 clones, approximately 93% of them seen just once. In germline, CDR1 is MNHNS, CDR2 SASEGT. The CDR3 contains 12 residues. Deletions cut 5 bases from V and 2 bases from J, with 5 bases between. This TCR was recovered from a human donor in good health. The V and J genes are TRBV6-1 and TRBJ2-3, with unresolved D. Sequencing was done on a sample of T cells isolated from PBMCs. The CDR3 region has the DNA TGTGCCAGCAGTCTAATCACAGATACGCAGTATTTT. It codes for CASSLITDTQYF.